The 18 T cell receptor beta chains below were found in one sample sequenced in a study of T-cell memory formation after mild COVID-19. One entry per CDR3 protein results from TCRdb running MiXCR on the 5' RACE reads. There are roughly 620,000 distinct CDR3 sequences in the sample; approximately 18% occur only once, and approximately 12% lies in the top ten. The specimen sequenced was PBMCs or a T cell subset sorted from them (not recorded which). The receptors originated from an adult woman who had mild COVID-19 (a few samples of this study predate the infection). Cell type and time point are not known.

Details on this clonotype: An end of the junction differs from the germline gene, which may be a read error. The chain links TRBV29-1 to TRBJ2-3, with D perhaps TRBD1 (6 bases). This CDR3 has 14 residues. Germline assignment: CDR1 SQVTM and CDR2 ANQGSEA. The CDR3 DNA reads as TGCAGCGGTGAAGGTACAGGGCGGACAGATACGCAGTATTTT. It specifies CSGEGTGRTDTQYF.

This chain connects TRBV20-1 to TRBJ2-5; 7 nucleotides align to TRBD2. CDR1 DFQATT and CDR2 SNEGSKA come from the germline V gene (reference sequence). The CDR3 consists of 14 residues. V was pared by 2 bases and J by 3 bases, with 6 bases of the junction left unmatched. The DNA of the CDR3 is TGCAGTGCTAGACGGGGGAGGGTGGAAGAGACCCAGTACTTC. Translated, it gives CSARRGRVEETQYF.

The CDR3 is CASSQDQADTQYF. As DNA, the CDR3 is TGCGCCAGCAGCCAAGATCAGGCAGATACGCAGTATTTT. The rearrangement joins TRBV4-1 to TRBJ2-3; D not certain. Trimming took off 0 bases at V and 4 bases at J, with 5 bases between the two ends. The germline V gene encodes CDR1 MGHRA and CDR2 YSYEKL. The CDR3 is made up of 13 amino acids.

The V gene is TRBV6-6, the J gene TRBJ2-2; TRBD2 agrees at 13 bases. This CDR3 is 15 amino acids long. Trimming removed 8 bases from V and 5 bases from J; junction bases left unmatched: 5. The V gene's germline CDR1 is MNHNY and CDR2 SVGAGI (reference sequence). CDR3 nucleotide sequence: TGTGCCAGCGCGACTAGCGGGAGGATTACCGGGGAGCTGTTTTTT. Translating gives CASATSGRITGELFF.

This clonotype was seen repeatedly, ten times or more. The rearrangement uses TRBV11-2 and TRBJ2-2; D not certain. Between the trimmed V and J ends, which lost 7 bases and 3 bases, there was a span of 9 bases. Germline V gives CDR1 SGHAT, CDR2 FQNNGV. The CDR3 loop spans 13 amino acids. Here the CDR3 DNA reads TGTGCCAGCATCAAACTGGACACCGGGGAGCTGTTTTTT. This codes for CASIKLDTGELFF. The complete variable domain, with remaining parts taken from reference TRBV11-2 and TRBJ2-2, reads EAGVAQSPRYKIIEKRQSVAFWCNPISGHATLYWYQQILGQGPKLLIQFQNNGVVDDSQLPKDRFSAERLKGVDSTLKIQPAKLEDSAVYLCASIKLDTGELFFGEGSRLTVL.

This clonotype was counted only a few times. The V call is TRBV24-1, the J call TRBJ1-6, with 12 bases aligning to TRBD1. The germline gives CDR1 KGHDR, CDR2 SFDVKD. J gave up 9 bases and V 7 bases, and 6 bases lay outside the gene matches. The CDR3 is made up of 15 amino acids. The CDR3 DNA is TGTGCCACCAGAGTGGGACAGGGGGCACGTTCACCCCTCCACTTT. Residues: CATRVGQGARSPLHF.

The V call is TRBV5-5, the J call TRBJ2-7; 7 bases agree with TRBD2. This CDR3 is 16 amino acids long. Germline CDR1 reads SGHKS; CDR2 reads YYEKEE (reference sequence). V was clipped by 4 bases and J by 2 bases; unmatched bases: 12. The CDR3 is CASSPIAGGSAYEQYF. CDR3 bases: TGTGCCAGCAGCCCCATCGCCGGGGGGAGTGCCTACGAGCAGTACTTC. Full variable domain (rest looked up from reference TRBV5-5 and TRBJ2-7): DAGVTQSPTHLIKTRGQQVTLRCSPISGHKSVSWYQQVLGQGPQFIFQYYEKEERGRGNFPDRFSARQFPNYSSELNVNALLLGDSALYLCASSPIAGGSAYEQYFGPGTRLTVT.

The chain uses TRBV19 and TRBJ1-1, with 7 bases fitting TRBD1. Germline V gene data show CDR1 as LNHDA and CDR2 as SQIVND (reference sequence). This CDR3 has 14 amino acids. J lost 5 bases, V lost 10 bases, and 13 bases had no gene match. Here the CDR3 reads CATQGVDRNTEAFF. In DNA form, the CDR3 reads TGTGCCACTCAGGGGGTGGACAGGAATACTGAAGCTTTCTTT.

The rearrangement links TRBV27 to TRBJ1-4; D gene uncertain. Per the germline V gene, CDR1 is MNHEY and CDR2 is SMNVEV (reference sequence). This CDR3 spans 14 amino acids. The V and J ends lost 3 bases and 0 bases respectively, with 5 bases between them. Written as DNA, the CDR3 is TGTGCCAGCAGTTTTGTGGCAACTAATGAAAAACTGTTTTTT. Translated: CASSFVATNEKLFF. The full variable domain, rest sourced from reference TRBV27 and TRBJ1-4, is EAQVTQNPRYLITVTGKKLTVTCSQNMNHEYMSWYRQDPGLGLRQIYYSMNVEVTDKGDVPEGYKVSRKEKRNFPLILESPSPNQTSLYFCASSFVATNEKLFFGSGTQLSVL.

Ten or more counts support this clonotype. The chain joins TRBV12-3 or TRBV12-4 to TRBJ1-6, with 7 bases lining up with TRBD1. The J segment lost 5 bases and the V segment lost 5 bases, leaving 6 bases of the junction unmatched. The CDR3 length is 15 residues. CDR3 loop: CASSPDRAHNSPLHF. The CDR3 region has the DNA TGTGCCAGCAGTCCCGACAGGGCGCATAATTCACCCCTCCACTTT.

This clonotype was seen a few times. The DNA for the CDR3 is TGTGCCAGCAGCCGGGGACCACGGGACAACTACGAGCAGTACTTC. Residues: CASSRGPRDNYEQYF. This chain uses TRBV7-9 with TRBJ2-7; tentative D call: TRBD1 (6 bases). The CDR3 sequence is 15 residues long. Trimming pared 5 bases from V and 3 bases from J, leaving 17 bases between. Germline V CDR1 and CDR2: SEHNR, FQNEAQ (reference sequence).

This clonotype showed up just a few times. The chain carries TRBV6-5 and TRBJ2-1; the D gene is possibly TRBD2 (5 bases). Trimming took 2 bases from V and 3 from J, leaving 11 bases between them. CDR3 length equals 15 residues. In germline, CDR1 is MNHEY, CDR2 SVGAGI. CDR3 DNA sequence: TGTGCCAGCAGTTACGACGGGAAAGGCTACAATGAGCAGTTCTTC. This translates into CASSYDGKGYNEQFF.

This sequence joins TRBV12-3 or TRBV12-4 and TRBJ2-5; unclear D gene. This CDR3 region has 14 residues. The V gene lost 5 bases and the J gene lost 1 base, with 11 bases spanning the gap. CDR3 sequence (DNA): TGTGCCAGCAGTCTTGAGACACCCCAAGAGACCCAGTACTTC. As protein: CASSLETPQETQYF.

The CDR3 DNA follows: TGTGCCAGCACGGTCAGTAGGGCGAACACCGGGGAGCTGTTTTTT. This gives the protein CASTVSRANTGELFF. This chain connects TRBV5-4 to TRBJ2-2; D not resolved. The germline CDR1 and CDR2 sequences are SGHNT and YYREEE (reference sequence). CDR3 length: 15 amino acids. Deletions cut 6 bases from V and 0 bases from J, with 12 bases between.

Concerning this clonotype: A much larger clone lies one base from this, so it may be a read error. The chain joins TRBV12-3 or TRBV12-4 to TRBJ2-1, with 8 bases that match TRBD2. This CDR3 is built from 14 residues. The CDR3: CASRVAGPYTEQFF. The CDR3 DNA follows: TGTGCCAGCAGAGTAGCGGGGCCCTACACTGAGCAGTTCTTC.

The chain recombines TRBV11-3 with TRBJ2-7; D unresolved. Germline loops: CDR1 SGHNT, CDR2 YENEEA. The CDR3 spans 15 residues. Trimming removed 1 base from V and 3 bases from J, with 13 bases in between. The CDR3 spells CASSLGGGFYYEQYF. DNA of the CDR3: TGTGCCAGCAGCTTAGGAGGTGGTTTTTACTACGAGCAGTACTTC.

In its sample, this clonotype was seen a few times. The V call is TRBV11-2, the J call TRBJ2-7, with D perhaps TRBD2 (6 bases). Trimming left V 5 bases short and J 9 bases short, with 11 bases between. This CDR3 is built from 11 residues. Germline V gene lookup returns CDR1 SGHAT and CDR2 FQNNGV. The CDR3 region is CASSAPGLQYF. CDR3 nucleotide sequence: TGTGCCAGCAGCGCACCGGGACTGCAGTACTTC.

The CDR3 loop is CASSISASENIQYF. The CDR3 coding sequence is TGTGCCAGTAGTATTTCAGCGTCTGAAAACATTCAGTACTTC. J is TRBJ2-4 and V is TRBV19; D is unresolved. The ends were cut back, 3 bases at V and 5 bases at J, with 11 bases in the middle. In germline, CDR1 is LNHDA, CDR2 SQIVND (reference sequence). This CDR3 has 14 residues.